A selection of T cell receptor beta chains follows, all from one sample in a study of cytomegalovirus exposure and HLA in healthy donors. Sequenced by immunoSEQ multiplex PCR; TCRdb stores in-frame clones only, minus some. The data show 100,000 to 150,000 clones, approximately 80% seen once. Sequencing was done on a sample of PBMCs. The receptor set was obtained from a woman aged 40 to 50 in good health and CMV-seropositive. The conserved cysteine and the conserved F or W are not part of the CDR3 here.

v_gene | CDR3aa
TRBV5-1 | ASSLGEGQDTQY
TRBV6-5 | ASGLAGHEQY
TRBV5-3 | ARRTGARNTEAF
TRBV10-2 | ASSAGTGTYEQY
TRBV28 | ASSAHAGDSSGANVLT
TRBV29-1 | SVENPGSFSDTQY
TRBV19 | ASSMVSTVQPQH
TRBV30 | AWYRRLAGYNEQF
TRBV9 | ASSVQWRDTEAF
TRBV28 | ASNPGGSTDTQY
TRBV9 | ASSVALLGYGYT
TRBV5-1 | ASSLAGDGDEKLF
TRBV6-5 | ASSGARPSNEQF
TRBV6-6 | ASGDSPQRGYT
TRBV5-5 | ASSFEGQPGNTEAF
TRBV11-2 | ASSLGTGREKLF
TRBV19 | ASSIEGQGLVLQPQH
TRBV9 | ASSSYGGDEKLF
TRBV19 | ASEVNRGERELF
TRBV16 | ASSQLGTSDEKLF
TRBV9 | ASSRLAGGSYEQY
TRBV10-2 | ASRGQGNTGELF
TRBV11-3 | ASSKGVNTEAF
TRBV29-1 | SVYSHYGYT
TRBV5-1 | ASSSTSGRAGEQY
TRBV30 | AWSPESSYNEQF
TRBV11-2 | ASSLSGPDAYEQY
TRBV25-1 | ASSELGTRSGNTIY
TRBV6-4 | ASSARQGARTEAF
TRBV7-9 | ASSSSGRYEQY
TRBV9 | ASSQEGGLAGGILYNEQF
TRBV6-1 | ASIIAGVASEQF
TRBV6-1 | ASSDGQVNQPQH
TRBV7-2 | ASSASGVSTDTQY
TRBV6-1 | ASRKQGGGQPQH
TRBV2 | ASSASGRGDTQY
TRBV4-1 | ASSQVVQNEKLF
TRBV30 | AWIYRTKINMNTEAF
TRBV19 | ASSIGTSGHNEQF
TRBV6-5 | ASSTGSGVY
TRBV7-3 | ASSLLADYEQY
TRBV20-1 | SARDTEAF